This passage covers 23 T cell receptor beta chains from one sample sequenced in a study of graft-versus-host responses after intestinal transplantation. Generated by immunoSEQ multiplex PCR, the TCRdb table keeps only in-frame clones and is missing some. The table shows 20,000 to 25,000 clones, with about 45% occurring only once. With around 200,000 irradiated, violet-dye-labeled stimulator cells, around 200,000 CFSE-labeled responder cells were plated. This material consisted of alloreactive CD8+ T cells from a mixed lymphocyte reaction culture, taken before transplantation. Documented subset: CFSE-low proliferating T cells sorted from roughly six-day pre-transplant mixed lymphocyte reaction (GvH or HvG direction). All receptors come from a human patient who was an organ donor for intestinal transplantation.

CDR3 bases: TGTGCCAGCAGCCAGGCCCATACGACCGGCTACACCTTC. Its protein is CASSQAHTTGYTF. The rearrangement uses TRBV14 and TRBJ1-2; D is undetermined. V dropped 3 bases and J dropped 8 bases, with 13 bases sitting between them. The CDR3 is 13 amino acids. Germline loops: CDR1 SGHDN, CDR2 FVKESK.

This rearrangement joins TRBV6-6 to TRBJ1-1; D is undetermined. In germline, CDR1 is MNHNY, CDR2 SVGAGI (reference sequence). V was clipped by 0 bases and J by 8 bases, with 13 bases between them. There are 14 residues in the CDR3. The CDR3 loop is CASSYSFPGEEAFF. The CDR3 DNA follows: TGTGCCAGCAGTTACTCGTTTCCCGGGGAAGAAGCTTTCTTT.

The chain links TRBV4-3 to TRBJ2-1; D is ambiguous. The germline V and J ends were trimmed by 5 bases and 2 bases, with 13 bases remaining between them. CDR1 and CDR2 (germline): LGHNA, YSLEER. CDR3 size: 15 residues. The CDR3 loop reads CASSGHPGPYNEQFF. The CDR3 DNA sequence: TGCGCCAGCAGCGGTCATCCCGGCCCCTACAATGAGCAGTTCTTC.

This clone was detected a few times. V is TRBV28 and J is TRBJ2-3, with D perhaps TRBD2 (6 bases). The CDR3 contains 15 residues. Germline lookup yields CDR1 MDHEN and CDR2 SYDVKM. With 5 bases removed from V and 0 bases from J, the gap between germline ends came to 12 bases. The CDR3 DNA follows: TGTGCCAGCAGTGTGACTAGTTTCAGCACAGATACGCAGTATTTT. Protein product: CASSVTSFSTDTQYF.

This chain joins TRBV4-1 and TRBJ2-5, with 10 bases matching TRBD2. This CDR3 is 16 amino acids long. CDR1 is MGHRA, CDR2 YSYEKL, per germline. The V and J ends lost 4 bases and 3 bases, in that order; junction bases with no gene match: 8. CDR3 nucleotide sequence: TGCGCCAGCAGCCCGGCCCTAGCGGGAGTGGAAGAGACCCAGTACTTC. Translated, it gives CASSPALAGVEETQYF.

The genes are TRBV29-1 and TRBJ2-1, with 9 bases that match TRBD1. The CDR3 is made up of 16 amino acids. Trimming took 3 bases from V and 2 from J; bases not matched to a gene: 8. CDR1 SQVTM and CDR2 ANQGSEA come from the germline V gene. CDR3 DNA sequence: TGCAGCGTTGAGGGAACACAGGGGGCGCCCTACAATGAGCAGTTCTTC. The encoded protein is CSVEGTQGAPYNEQFF.

This clone was seen a single time. The chain uses TRBV27 and TRBJ2-7; D is unclear. With 2 bases removed from V and 0 bases from J, the gap between germline ends came to 5 bases. The germline gives CDR1 MNHEY, CDR2 SMNVEV (reference sequence). The CDR3 is 13 amino acids. CDR3 in amino acids: CASSLTASYEQYF. CDR3 bases: TGTGCCAGCAGTTTAACGGCCTCCTACGAGCAGTACTTC.

By share of the sample, this clone is medium-sized. The rearrangement links TRBV19 to TRBJ2-7, with 10 nucleotides matching TRBD2. Germline V gene sequence: CDR1 LNHDA, CDR2 SQIVND (reference sequence). The CDR3 has 14 residues. V lost 1 base, J lost 4 bases, and 1 base stayed unmatched. CDR3 loop: CASSIASGSYEQYF. In nucleotides, the CDR3 is TGTGCCAGTAGTATAGCTAGCGGGAGTTACGAGCAGTACTTC.

This clone occurred a few times. The chain couples TRBV2 to TRBJ2-3; TRBD1 aligns across 7 bases. Germline assignment: CDR1 SNHLY and CDR2 FYNNEI. With 7 bases clipped from V and 0 bases from J, the junction kept 10 bases outside the gene matches. This CDR3 comprises 16 residues. CDR3 region: CASTHGTATSTDTQYF. CDR3 sequence (DNA): TGTGCCAGCACCCACGGGACAGCTACTAGCACAGATACGCAGTATTTT.

V and J are TRBV19 and TRBJ2-3; 9 bases align to TRBD1. This CDR3 has 15 amino acids. The trim removed 5 bases at V and 4 bases at J, leaving 7 bases unmatched. Germline-derived CDR1 and CDR2 are LNHDA and SQIVND (reference sequence). The DNA of the CDR3 is TGTGCCAGTAGTGCGACGGGACAGGGTCCAGATACGCAGTATTTT. Translated, it gives CASSATGQGPDTQYF.

The chain carries TRBV9 and TRBJ2-7; a possible D gene is TRBD2 (5 bases). The CDR3 spans 12 residues. Germline CDR1 and CDR2: SGDLS and YYNGEE. V lost 3 bases, J lost 4 bases, and 8 bases lay in between. The CDR3 coding sequence is TGTGCCAGCAGCGACGGCGGGTACGAGCAGTACTTC. As protein: CASSDGGYEQYF.

This clone was detected only a few times. V and J are TRBV9 and TRBJ2-6; 7 nucleotides line up with TRBD1. This CDR3 has 18 amino acids. Germline-derived CDR1 and CDR2 are SGDLS and YYNGEE. V shed 3 bases, J shed 0 bases, and the junction held 9 bases outside the gene matches. The CDR3 sequence is CASSDRQGPSSGANVLTF. CDR3 bases: TGTGCCAGCAGCGACCGACAGGGCCCTAGCTCTGGGGCCAACGTCCTGACTTTC.

This chain joins TRBV7-9 and TRBJ2-3; D uncertain. V was clipped by 5 bases and J by 4 bases, with 10 bases between them. The CDR3 has 13 residues. From germline, CDR1 is SEHNR and CDR2 FQNEAQ (reference sequence). The CDR3, as DNA: TGTGCCAGCAGCCGAACCCTTGCAGATACGCAGTATTTT. Translation: CASSRTLADTQYF.

V is TRBV28 and J is TRBJ2-3, with D unclear. The CDR3 contains 12 residues. The V and J ends lost 7 bases and 1 base respectively, with 6 bases between them. Germline V lookup: CDR1 MDHEN, CDR2 SYDVKM. This CDR3 is CASKWGTDTQYF. The CDR3 coding sequence is TGTGCCAGCAAGTGGGGCACAGATACGCAGTATTTT. The variable domain in full, completed from reference TRBV28 and TRBJ2-3, reads DVKVTQSSRYLVKRTGEKVFLECVQDMDHENMFWYRQDPGLGLRLIYFSYDVKMKEKGDIPEGYSVSREKKERFSLILESASTNQTSMYLCASKWGTDTQYFGPGTRLTVL.

This clone is medium-sized. The DNA is left out, because the CDR3 cannot be placed on it with certainty; the CDR3 is given as TCRdb lists it. The gene calls are TRBV5-1 and TRBJ2-7. The CDR3 extends over 13 residues, inclusive of both ends. Looked up from germline, CDR1 is SGHRS and CDR2 is YFSETQ. The chain's CDR3 is CASSFGPGYEQYF.

The genes are TRBV4-2 and TRBJ2-1, with a weak D call TRBD2 (5 bases). V lost 0 bases and J lost 4, with 10 bases in between. This CDR3 is 15 amino acids long. Germline V gene data show CDR1 as LGHNA and CDR2 as YNFKEQ. DNA of the CDR3: TGTGCCAGCAGCCAAGAAACGAGCGGATACAATGAGCAGTTCTTC. Its protein product is CASSQETSGYNEQFF.

The V call is TRBV27, the J call TRBJ1-1; TRBD1 matches at 10 bases. The trim removed 8 bases at V and 3 bases at J, leaving 6 bases unmatched. This CDR3 is built from 14 residues. The germline V gene encodes CDR1 MNHEY and CDR2 SMNVEV (reference sequence). The CDR3 sequence is CASGSGTGDTEAFF. CDR3 bases: TGTGCCAGCGGCTCCGGGACAGGGGACACTGAAGCTTTCTTT.

V and J are TRBV30 and TRBJ1-5, with a possible D match to TRBD1 (5 bases). CDR3 length equals 12 residues. V lost 3 bases to trimming and J lost 11 bases, with 14 bases between them. CDR1 GTSNPN and CDR2 SVGIG come from the germline V gene (reference sequence). The CDR3 protein is CAWSPGDSSQHF. CDR3 nucleotide sequence: TGTGCCTGGAGCCCCGGGGACTCGTCCCAGCATTTT.

The gene calls are TRBV19 and TRBJ2-1; D remains ambiguous. CDR3 length: 14 amino acids. V was shortened by 3 bases and J by 2 bases, with 8 bases between the two germline ends. CDR1 and CDR2 from the germline V gene are LNHDA and SQIVND (reference sequence). CDR3: CASSIAGTYNEQFF. The CDR3 DNA reads TGTGCCAGTAGTATCGCCGGAACCTACAATGAGCAGTTCTTC.

This clone was found a few times. The chain is built from TRBV6-1 and TRBJ1-2; weak D call: TRBD1 (6 bases). This CDR3 comprises 12 residues. The germline V gene encodes CDR1 MNHNS and CDR2 SASEGT. V was clipped by 7 bases and J by 13 bases, with 19 bases between them. CDR3 DNA sequence: TGTGCCAGCACCCTGGGGGGCAGCCCGGGCACCTTC. Translated: CASTLGGSPGTF.

The rearrangement uses TRBV28 and TRBJ2-3, with D possibly being TRBD1 (6 bases). This CDR3 comprises 16 residues. Germline CDR1 and CDR2: MDHEN and SYDVKM. The V gene lost 7 bases and the J gene lost 0 bases, with 17 bases spanning the gap. The CDR3 DNA reads as TGTGCCAGCATCCAACAGGGCGACTCTAGCACAGATACGCAGTATTTT. Its translation is CASIQQGDSSTDTQYF.

The chain carries TRBV5-6 and TRBJ2-7; D is uncertain. The CDR3 contains 13 residues. Germline V gene data show CDR1 as SGHDT and CDR2 as YYEEEE. Trimming left V 2 bases short and J 2 bases short, with 8 bases between. The CDR3 DNA follows: TGTGCCAGCAGCTTAGTGCAGCCCTACGAGCAGTACTTC. It translates to CASSLVQPYEQYF.

The sample holds a few counts of this clone. Different DNA sequences within this sample yield the same CDR3. The rearrangement joins TRBV4-1 to TRBJ1-1, with TRBD1 matching 7 bases. The CDR3 consists of 15 residues. V dropped 1 base and J dropped 6; count of bases not matched to a gene: 8. The V gene's germline CDR1 is MGHRA and CDR2 YSYEKL. The CDR3 protein is CASSQVTGTGAEAFF. For the CDR3, the DNA is TGCGCCAGCAGCCAAGTGACAGGGACGGGTGCTGAAGCTTTCTTT.